This T cell receptor (beta chain) was identified in a study of T-cell memory formation after mild COVID-19. Germline CDR1 and CDR2: DFQATT and SNEGSKA (reference sequence). V dropped 6 bases and J dropped 1; count of bases not matched to a gene: 6. The CDR3 spans 13 residues. Using its own MiXCR run on the 5' RACE reads, TCRdb lists one record per CDR3 protein. This table holds 190,000 or so distinct CDR3 sequences, under 30% found once. The specimen was PBMCs or a T cell subset sorted from them (not recorded which). The receptor comes from an adult woman who had mild COVID-19 (a few samples of this study predate the infection). Cell type and time point are not known. The J gene is TRBJ2-7, the V gene TRBV20-1, with 7 bases matching TRBD1. The CDR3 sequence: CSALGQNSYEQYF. As DNA, the CDR3 is TGCAGTGCCTTGGGACAGAATTCCTACGAGCAGTACTTC.